The next 14 T cell receptor beta chains were all read from a single sample in a study of OX40 agonist ivuxolimab in advanced cancers. Assay: immunoSEQ multiplex PCR; the TCRdb copy retains only in-frame clones and omits some. The data hold some 95,000 clones, with around 88% observed a single time. Sequenced material: CD4+ or CD8+ T cells sorted from blood, taken in a trial of the OX40 agonist ivuxolimab. These receptor sequences come from an adult with an advanced solid tumor such as melanoma, head and neck, liver or kidney cancer.

This rearrangement joins TRBV19 to TRBJ2-5; TRBD2 agrees at 10 bases. The CDR3 is 15 amino acids. Germline CDR1 reads LNHDA; CDR2 reads SQIVND (reference sequence). Trimming removed 3 bases from V and 2 bases from J; junction bases left unmatched: 3. The CDR3 is CASSIKRGGQETQYF. For the CDR3, the DNA is TGTGCCAGTAGTATCAAGCGGGGGGGGCAAGAGACCCAGTACTTC.

The J gene is TRBJ2-7, the V gene TRBV18, with a weak D call TRBD1 (6 bases). Germline CDR1 and CDR2: KGHSH and LQKENI. With 3 bases removed from V and 0 bases from J, the gap between germline ends came to 12 bases. The CDR3 has 15 amino acids. The CDR3 sequence is CASSPRDISSYEQYF. CDR3 nucleotide sequence: TGTGCCAGCTCACCCCGGGACATTAGCTCCTACGAGCAGTACTTC.

The genes are TRBV18 and TRBJ1-5, with a weak D call TRBD1 (5 bases). CDR1 and CDR2 from the germline V gene are KGHSH and LQKENI. V lost 3 bases, J lost 7 bases, and 16 bases lay in between. CDR3 length equals 15 residues. The CDR3: CASSPAGVLKQPQHF. The CDR3 DNA reads TGTGCCAGCTCACCTGCGGGGGTATTGAAACAGCCCCAGCATTTT.

The V gene is TRBV7-3, the J gene TRBJ2-2; 7 positions match TRBD1. V trimming: 3 bases; J trimming: 3 bases; junction bases outside the gene matches: 13. CDR3 length: 18 residues. Germline CDR1 is SGHTA and CDR2 is FQGTGA. The chain's CDR3 is CASSLGRDRTLYTGELFF. The DNA for the CDR3 is TGTGCCAGCAGCTTGGGACGGGACAGAACTTTGTACACCGGGGAGCTGTTTTTT.

V and J are TRBV5-1 and TRBJ2-3; D may be TRBD2 (6 bases). From germline, CDR1 is SGHRS and CDR2 YFSETQ. The ends were cut back, 1 base at V and 0 bases at J, with 9 bases in the middle. The CDR3 loop spans 15 amino acids. For the CDR3, the DNA is TGCGCCAGCAGCTTGTTGCGGGGCAGCACAGATACGCAGTATTTT. This translates into CASSLLRGSTDTQYF.

J is TRBJ1-2 and V is TRBV18; D uncertain. CDR1 KGHSH and CDR2 LQKENI come from the germline V gene. Between the trimmed V and J ends, which lost 6 bases and 5 bases, there was a span of 10 bases. The CDR3 has 12 residues. The CDR3 DNA sequence: TGTGCCAGCTCGCGCGAGCAGTATGGCTACACCTTC. Its protein is CASSREQYGYTF.

This chain joins TRBV4-2 and TRBJ1-6; D is undetermined. CDR3 length equals 15 residues. V gave up 0 bases and J gave up 10 bases, with 13 bases separating them. Germline-derived CDR1 and CDR2 are LGHNA and YNFKEQ. CDR3 sequence (DNA): TGTGCCAGCAGCCAAGAGGGCGGGCTAGGATCACCCCTCCACTTT. Its translation: CASSQEGGLGSPLHF.

This chain connects TRBV10-3 to TRBJ1-3; no definite D call. V was shortened by 6 bases and J by 0 bases, with 12 bases between the two germline ends. The CDR3 sequence is 15 residues long. Germline V gene sequence: CDR1 ENHRY, CDR2 SYGVKD. CDR3 in amino acids: CAIRGGEGSGNTIYF. CDR3 DNA: TGTGCCATCAGAGGAGGCGAAGGCTCTGGAAACACCATATATTTT.

This chain links TRBV6-1 with TRBJ2-7; the D gene is possibly TRBD1 (5 bases). There are 13 residues in the CDR3. V lost 11 bases and J lost 0, with 14 bases in between. Germline CDR1 is MNHNS and CDR2 is SASEGT. The CDR3 loop reads CAGAKTVSYEQYF. In DNA form, the CDR3 reads TGTGCCGGGGCAAAGACAGTCTCCTACGAGCAGTACTTC.

The chain links TRBV2 to TRBJ1-3; D remains ambiguous. In germline, CDR1 is SNHLY, CDR2 FYNNEI. Trimming removed 2 bases from V and 4 bases from J, with 6 bases in between. CDR3 length: 13 residues. The CDR3 reads CASSEYRGNTIYF. The DNA for the CDR3 is TGTGCCAGCAGTGAATATAGAGGAAACACCATATATTTT.

This clone was counted a few times. The V and J genes are TRBV18 and TRBJ1-3; 7 bases map to TRBD1. The CDR3 is made up of 17 amino acids. Germline lookup yields CDR1 KGHSH and CDR2 LQKENI. V lost 3 bases to trimming and J lost 0 bases; unmatched junction nucleotides: 8. CDR3 loop: CASSPGQPRNSGNTIYF. DNA of the CDR3: TGTGCCAGCTCACCGGGACAGCCAAGAAACTCTGGAAACACCATATATTTT. The full variable domain, in which reference TRBV18 and TRBJ1-3 provide the parts outside the CDR3, is NAGVMQNPRHLVRRRGQEARLRCSPMKGHSHVYWYRQLPEEGLKFMVYLQKENIIDESGMPKERFSAEFPKEGPSILRIQQVVRGDSAAYFCASSPGQPRNSGNTIYFGEGSWLTVV.

V usage is TRBV14 and J usage is TRBJ2-1, with 8 bases that match TRBD2. After removal of 0 bases from V and 0 bases from J, the junction contained 10 bases not matched to a gene. The CDR3 has 19 amino acids. Germline assignment: CDR1 SGHDN and CDR2 FVKESK. CDR3 DNA sequence: TGTGCCAGCAGCCAAGACGGGCTAGCGGGCTCGAGCTCCTACAATGAGCAGTTCTTC. This translates into CASSQDGLAGSSSYNEQFF.

The chain combines TRBV18 with TRBJ1-1; TRBD1 might be the D (6 bases). V was shortened by 4 bases and J by 6 bases, with 21 bases between the two germline ends. From germline, CDR1 is KGHSH and CDR2 LQKENI. The length of the CDR3 is 16 residues. This chain's CDR3 is CASSRNEYREGAEAFF. CDR3 DNA sequence: TGTGCCAGCTCACGAAATGAATACAGGGAAGGTGCTGAAGCTTTCTTT.

V gene TRBV11-2 combines with J gene TRBJ1-1, with D tentatively TRBD1 (5 bases). Trimming shortened V by 4 bases and J by 1 base, and 10 bases separated the two germline ends. Germline lookup yields CDR1 SGHAT and CDR2 FQNNGV. This CDR3 region has 14 residues. The CDR3 reads CASSWGVSNTEAFF. For the CDR3, the DNA is TGTGCCAGCAGCTGGGGGGTGTCGAACACTGAAGCTTTCTTT.